This entry lists 29 T cell receptor beta chains sequenced from one sample in a study of T-cell memory formation after mild COVID-19. One entry per CDR3 protein results from TCRdb running MiXCR on the 5' RACE reads. The sample records nearly 350,000 distinct CDR3 sequences, around 13% being singletons. The material sequenced was PBMCs or a T cell subset sorted from them (not recorded which). These TCRs come from a man aged 18-30 years who had mild COVID-19 (a few samples of this study predate the infection). Cell type and time point are not known.

The CDR3 here is CASSLDRAQPQHF. CDR3 bases: TGTGCCAGCTCACTCGACAGGGCCCAGCCCCAGCATTTT. J is TRBJ1-5 and V is TRBV18, with 7 bases identical to TRBD1. Trimming at V came to 4 bases and at J to 7 bases, leaving 4 bases not matched to a gene. Looked up from germline, CDR1 is KGHSH and CDR2 is LQKENI. There are 13 residues in the CDR3.

V gene TRBV7-2 combines with J gene TRBJ2-7, with 11 nucleotides matching TRBD2. The germline gives CDR1 SGHTA, CDR2 FQGNSA. The trim removed 5 bases at V and 4 bases at J, leaving 7 bases unmatched. The CDR3 loop spans 15 amino acids. The CDR3 DNA follows: TGTGCCAGCAGCCTTAGCGGGGGGGCACTGTACGAGCAGTACTTC. It specifies CASSLSGGALYEQYF.

This clonotype turned up a few times. The rearrangement joins TRBV5-1 to TRBJ2-7; 9 positions match TRBD1. Germline-derived CDR1 and CDR2 are SGHRS and YFSETQ. The CDR3 consists of 14 residues. J lost 2 bases, V lost 5 bases, and 5 bases had no gene match. The CDR3 sequence: CASRNRDRAYEQYV. Here the CDR3 DNA reads TGCGCCAGCAGGAACCGGGACAGGGCCTACGAGCAGTACGTC.

V and J are TRBV2 and TRBJ2-1; D may be TRBD1 (5 bases). The CDR3 is 18 amino acids. The germline V and J ends were trimmed by 0 bases and 0 bases, with 15 bases remaining between them. The germline V gene has CDR1 SNHLY and CDR2 FYNNEI. In nucleotides, the CDR3 is TGTGCCAGCAGTGAAGCGCTTCAGGGCAGAAGCTCCTACAATGAGCAGTTCTTC. Protein sequence: CASSEALQGRSSYNEQFF.

This chain uses TRBV6-1 with TRBJ2-7; TRBD2 agrees at 9 bases. The CDR3 spans 16 residues. Trimming cost V 0 bases and J 2 bases; bases outside gene matches: 5. Germline loops: CDR1 MNHNS, CDR2 SASEGT. The CDR3 nucleotides are TGTGCCAGCAGTGAAGCTGGGGCTAGCGGGGCCTACGAGCAGTACGTC. Translating it yields CASSEAGASGAYEQYV.

The rearrangement joins TRBV6-5 to TRBJ2-5, with D tentatively TRBD1 or TRBD2 (5 bases each). The CDR3 sequence is 12 residues long. Germline V CDR1 and CDR2: MNHEY, SVGAGI. V was pared by 6 bases and J by 6 bases, with 11 bases between. The CDR3 bases are TGTGCCAGCAGAACGGGGACGAAGACCCAGTACTTC. Its protein is CASRTGTKTQYF.

V and J are TRBV11-3 and TRBJ2-5; 8 bases align to TRBD2. This CDR3 contains 15 residues. The germline CDR1 and CDR2 sequences are SGHNT and YENEEA. The J segment lost 2 bases and the V segment lost 5 bases, leaving 7 bases of the junction unmatched. CDR3 DNA sequence: TGTGCCAGCAGCCCTGGGACTAGGCAGCAAGAGACCCAGTACTTC. This gives the protein CASSPGTRQQETQYF.

This clonotype was counted many times. The chain is built from TRBV5-1 and TRBJ1-3; D is possibly TRBD1 (6 bases). CDR3 length: 14 amino acids. V gave up 4 bases and J gave up 1 base, with 9 bases separating them. Germline CDR1 reads SGHRS; CDR2 reads YFSETQ. The CDR3: CASSLTGSGNTIYF. In nucleotides, the CDR3 is TGCGCCAGCAGCCTCACAGGGTCTGGAAACACCATATATTTT.

This clonotype was observed at least ten times. The rearrangement uses TRBV1 and TRBJ2-3. TRBV1 is a documented pseudogene. There are 14 residues in the CDR3. DNA of the CDR3: TGCACCAGCAGCCAAGATCCCGCGGCAGATACGCAGTATTTT. Its translation: CTSSQDPAADTQYF.

The chain's CDR3 is CASSFTLYQETQYF. CDR3 in DNA: TGCGCCAGCAGCTTTACTTTGTACCAAGAGACCCAGTACTTC. This sequence joins TRBV5-1 and TRBJ2-5, with no clear D. Germline CDR1 SGHRS, CDR2 YFSETQ. This CDR3 is built from 14 residues. The V gene lost 2 bases and the J gene lost 0 bases, with 8 bases spanning the gap.

This clonotype was counted ten times or more. This sequence joins TRBV7-2 and TRBJ2-1; no clear D gene. V was shortened by 1 base and J by 9 bases, with 7 bases between the two germline ends. Germline loops: CDR1 SGHTA, CDR2 FQGNSA. This CDR3 is 12 amino acids long. This CDR3 reads CASSLGVAEQFF. CDR3 DNA sequence: TGTGCCAGCAGCTTAGGGGTGGCTGAGCAGTTCTTC. Supplemented by reference TRBV7-2 and TRBJ2-1, the full variable domain reads GAGVSQSPSNKVTEKGKDVELRCDPISGHTALYWYRQSLGQGLEFLIYFQGNSAPDKSGLPSDRFSAERTGGSVSTLTIQRTQQEDSAVYLCASSLGVAEQFFGPGTRLTVL.

The gene calls are TRBV5-6 and TRBJ2-3; the D is unclear. Trimming removed 2 bases at V and 6 bases at J, with 7 bases between. This CDR3 has 12 residues. Per germline, CDR1 SGHDT and CDR2 YYEEEE. The CDR3 is CASSFRLDTQYF. The CDR3 DNA reads TGTGCCAGCAGCTTCCGATTGGATACGCAGTATTTT. The whole variable domain, filled in from reference TRBV5-6 and TRBJ2-3, reads DAGVTQSPTHLIKTRGQQVTLRCSPKSGHDTVSWYQQALGQGPQFIFQYYEEEERQRGNFPDRFSGHQFPNYSSELNVNALLLGDSALYLCASSFRLDTQYFGPGTRLTVL.

The V and J genes are TRBV4-1 and TRBJ2-1; tentative D call: TRBD1 (5 bases). Germline values: CDR1 MGHRA, CDR2 YSYEKL. The CDR3 contains 16 residues. Trimming left V 4 bases short and J 6 bases short, with 19 bases between. CDR3 protein: CASSPRGAVLGNEQFF. CDR3 sequence (DNA): TGCGCCAGCAGCCCGCGTGGGGCGGTTTTAGGCAATGAGCAGTTCTTC.

The chain combines TRBV27 with TRBJ1-5; a possible D gene is TRBD1 (5 bases). The CDR3 spans 14 residues. Trimming removed 5 bases at V and 5 bases at J, with 13 bases between. Germline CDR1 reads MNHEY; CDR2 reads SMNVEV (reference sequence). DNA for the CDR3: TGTGCCAGCAGTCCTCGGGTGGGGCATCAGCCCCAGCATTTT. Translated, it gives CASSPRVGHQPQHF.

The V gene is TRBV19, the J gene TRBJ2-1; D is possibly TRBD1 (6 bases). Germline V gene lookup returns CDR1 LNHDA and CDR2 SQIVND (reference sequence). CDR3 length: 15 amino acids. Trimming shortened V by 2 bases and J by 6 bases, and 14 bases separated the two germline ends. The CDR3 here is CASSIRQARVNEQFF. The DNA of the CDR3 is TGTGCCAGTAGTATACGACAGGCCCGGGTCAATGAGCAGTTCTTC.

This clonotype has only a few counts. The chain combines TRBV28 with TRBJ2-3, with 7 bases fitting TRBD2. V was clipped by 8 bases and J by 0 bases; unmatched bases: 5. The CDR3 is 14 residues long. Germline V gene sequence: CDR1 MDHEN, CDR2 SYDVKM. For the CDR3, the DNA is TGTGCCAGCGGATTCGGGGGGAGCACAGATACGCAGTATTTT. It is translated as CASGFGGSTDTQYF.

The chain recombines TRBV20-1 with TRBJ1-5, with D possibly matching TRBD1 (5 bases). The CDR3 covers 19 residues. Germline CDR1 DFQATT, CDR2 SNEGSKA (reference sequence). V lost 4 bases and J lost 11, with 36 bases in between. CDR3 in amino acids: CSAIPPGAAFISLGPAQHF. The CDR3 DNA follows: TGCAGTGCTATCCCTCCCGGGGCAGCCTTTATCAGCCTAGGTCCGGCCCAGCATTTT.

This clonotype was seen many times. J is TRBJ2-3 and V is TRBV4-1, with D possibly matching TRBD1 (6 bases). The CDR3 loop spans 13 amino acids. CDR1 MGHRA and CDR2 YSYEKL come from the germline V gene. V was pared by 5 bases and J by 6 bases, with 12 bases between. This chain's CDR3 is CASSGGAGDTQYF. In DNA, the CDR3 is TGCGCCAGCAGCGGGGGCGCAGGGGATACGCAGTATTTT.

This clonotype appeared a few times. CDR3 in DNA: TGTGCCAGCAGCTTGCCTATTACAGGGTTCCTTAATTCACCCCTCCACTTT. Protein product: CASSLPITGFLNSPLHF. The chain is built from TRBV5-5 and TRBJ1-6, with D possibly being TRBD1 (6 bases). This CDR3 comprises 17 residues. CDR1 is SGHKS, CDR2 YYEKEE, per germline (reference sequence). V was pared by 1 base and J by 6 bases, with 17 bases between.

At least ten counts were recorded for this clonotype. The chain employs TRBV5-5 and TRBJ2-6; D gene ambiguous. Trimming removed 5 bases at V and 0 bases at J, with 12 bases between. CDR1 is SGHKS and CDR2 is YYEKEE in the germline V gene (reference sequence). This CDR3 is 16 amino acids long. For the CDR3, the DNA is TGTGCCAGCAGGCAGGTTATGGTCTCTGGGGCCAACGTCCTGACTTTC. Its protein is CASRQVMVSGANVLTF.

At least ten counts were recorded for this clonotype. J is TRBJ1-4 and V is TRBV12-3 or TRBV12-4; possibly TRBD1 for D (6 bases). With 9 bases removed from V and 8 bases from J, the gap between germline ends came to 19 bases. The CDR3 covers 14 residues. CDR3 nucleotides: TGTGCCAGTTCCCCGGGGGCCGGACTCGAAAAACTGTTTTTT. Protein sequence: CASSPGAGLEKLFF.

This clonotype was observed a few times. J is TRBJ2-4 and V is TRBV20-1, with 7 bases aligning to TRBD1. This CDR3 is built from 13 residues. The J segment lost 6 bases and the V segment lost 1 base, leaving 3 bases of the junction unmatched. Germline lookup yields CDR1 DFQATT and CDR2 SNEGSKA (reference sequence). CDR3 amino acids: CSARASGGNIQYF. Here the CDR3 DNA reads TGCAGTGCTAGAGCCTCAGGGGGAAACATTCAGTACTTC.

This clonotype showed up just a few times. The chain carries TRBV7-2 and TRBJ1-2, with D possibly being TRBD1 (5 bases). This CDR3 is built from 18 residues. Trimming pared 6 bases from V and 2 bases from J, leaving 25 bases between. Germline CDR1 and CDR2: SGHTA and FQGNSA. The CDR3 nucleotides are TGTGCCAGCAGTTCAAGGCAATGGGGAGGGCGGGGCAACTATGGCTACACCTTC. Translated, it gives CASSSRQWGGRGNYGYTF.

This clonotype was picked up one time. The rearrangement joins TRBV19 to TRBJ1-5, with D possibly matching TRBD1 (5 bases). CDR3 length equals 15 residues. V was cut by 5 bases and J by 3 bases, with 14 bases left in between. In germline, CDR1 is LNHDA, CDR2 SQIVND (reference sequence). The CDR3 protein is CASSPTRVPNQPQHF. DNA of the CDR3: TGTGCCAGTAGTCCGACCAGGGTTCCCAATCAGCCCCAGCATTTT. Full variable domain (outside the CDR3, taken from reference TRBV19 and TRBJ1-5): DGGITQSPKYLFRKEGQNVTLSCEQNLNHDAMYWYRQDPGQGLRLIYYSQIVNDFQKGDIAEGYSVSREKKESFPLTVTSAQKNPTAFYLCASSPTRVPNQPQHFGDGTRLSIL.

This clonotype was counted a single time. The V and J genes are TRBV10-3 and TRBJ1-2; D remains unclear. This CDR3 has 12 amino acids. The germline gives CDR1 ENHRY, CDR2 SYGVKD. Trimming stripped 5 bases from V and 6 bases from J, with 10 bases between. The CDR3 region has the DNA TGTGCCATCAGTCAAGACCCCCATGGCTACACCTTC. Translation: CAISQDPHGYTF.

This clonotype showed up just a few times. V gene TRBV9 combines with J gene TRBJ1-4; TRBD1 might be the D (5 bases). CDR3 length: 15 residues. Germline V CDR1 and CDR2: SGDLS, YYNGEE. Trimming took off 0 bases at V and 7 bases at J, with 13 bases between the two ends. This CDR3 is CASSVAWGYAEKLFF. As DNA, the CDR3 is TGTGCCAGCAGCGTAGCATGGGGGTATGCTGAAAAACTGTTTTTT. The full variable domain, completed using reference TRBV9 and TRBJ1-4, is DSGVTQTPKHLITATGQRVTLRCSPRSGDLSVYWYQQSLDQGLQFLIQYYNGEERAKGNILERFSAQQFPDLHSELNLSSLELGDSALYFCASSVAWGYAEKLFFGSGTQLSVL.

This clonotype was seen a few times. The gene calls are TRBV6-6 and TRBJ2-7; TRBD1 matches at 10 bases. The CDR3 is 13 amino acids. Germline values: CDR1 MNHNY, CDR2 SVGAGI (reference sequence). V was clipped by 4 bases and J by 6 bases; unmatched bases: 3. As DNA, the CDR3 is TGTGCCAGCAGTTCGACAGGGGGCGGCGAGCAGTACTTC. It is translated as CASSSTGGGEQYF.

This chain joins TRBV5-1 and TRBJ2-1; D assignment may be TRBD1 or TRBD2 (6 bases each). V was shortened by 7 bases and J by 7 bases, with 12 bases between the two germline ends. Germline CDR1 is SGHRS and CDR2 is YFSETQ. The CDR3 contains 12 residues. DNA for the CDR3: TGCGCCAGCGGTAGGGGGGTGAATGAGCAGTTCTTC. It is translated as CASGRGVNEQFF.

V gene TRBV6-2 or TRBV6-3 combines with J gene TRBJ2-7, with TRBD1 as a possible D gene (6 bases). Germline V CDR1 and CDR2: MNHEY, SVGEGT. V lost 8 bases, J lost 1 base, and 9 bases lay in between. The CDR3 extends over 12 amino acids. The CDR3 reads CASPTGSYEQYV. CDR3 coding DNA: TGTGCCAGCCCAACAGGGTCCTACGAGCAGTACGTC.